Below are 28 T cell receptor beta chains sequenced from a single sample in a study of T-cell memory formation after mild COVID-19 (dated by TCRdb to the early 2020s). Library generation was performed with 5' RACE. Sequencing took place on an Illumina NovaSeq 6000. In-frame beta chains were kept once TCRdb had trimmed the public reads at Q25 with fastp and called clones with MiXCR. Every distinct CDR3 protein forms one entry, paired with its most common genes and DNA. This sample gives about 49,000 distinct CDR3 sequences in total; around 7% of them show up just once. The ten largest clones capture roughly 1.5% of the sample. The material sequenced was PBMCs or a T cell subset sorted from them (not recorded which). All receptors come from a man between 18 and 29 years old who had mild COVID-19 (a few samples of this study predate the infection). The sample titles of this study are shuffled in the database, so cell type and time point are left out; the donor was told from shared clones.

This clonotype occurred a few times. This chain uses TRBV7-2 with TRBJ2-5, with D tentatively TRBD2 (6 bases). Per the germline V gene, CDR1 is SGHTA and CDR2 is FQGNSA. The germline V and J ends were trimmed by 4 bases and 5 bases, with 14 bases remaining between them. This CDR3 has 14 residues. The CDR3, as DNA: TGTGCCAGCAGCTCGGGACTTCCTTCCGAGACCCAGTACTTC. Encoded protein: CASSSGLPSETQYF. The whole variable domain, filled in from reference TRBV7-2 and TRBJ2-5, reads GAGVSQSPSNKVTEKGKDVELRCDPISGHTALYWYRQSLGQGLEFLIYFQGNSAPDKSGLPSDRFSAERTGGSVSTLTIQRTQQEDSAVYLCASSSGLPSETQYFGPGTRLLVL.

The V and J genes are TRBV7-9 and TRBJ2-7; tentative D call: TRBD1 (6 bases). CDR3 length: 13 residues. Germline V gene lookup returns CDR1 SEHNR and CDR2 FQNEAQ (reference sequence). V lost 3 bases to trimming and J lost 7 bases, with 13 bases between them. CDR3 DNA sequence: TGTGCCAGCAGCTTGGGGGCCACCACGGAGCAGTACTTC. Protein sequence: CASSLGATTEQYF.

The rearrangement joins TRBV11-2 to TRBJ1-5; D might be TRBD1 (5 bases). V shed 1 base and J shed 7 bases, with 8 bases lying between them. CDR3 size: 13 residues. Germline V gene sequence: CDR1 SGHAT, CDR2 FQNNGV. CDR3 sequence reads: CASSLGRGQPQHF. The CDR3 DNA is TGTGCCAGCAGCTTAGGACGGGGCCAGCCCCAGCATTTT. Combining the CDR3 with reference TRBV11-2 and TRBJ1-5 gives the whole variable domain EAGVAQSPRYKIIEKRQSVAFWCNPISGHATLYWYQQILGQGPKLLIQFQNNGVVDDSQLPKDRFSAERLKGVDSTLKIQPAKLEDSAVYLCASSLGRGQPQHFGDGTRLSIL.

This rearrangement joins TRBV5-1 to TRBJ1-3, with no clear D. CDR3 length: 16 residues. The V gene's germline CDR1 is SGHRS and CDR2 YFSETQ. V was cut by 0 bases and J by 0 bases, with 10 bases left in between. The CDR3 nucleotides read TGCGCCAGCAGCTTGGGACCGCAGAGCTCTGGAAACACCATATATTTT. Protein sequence: CASSLGPQSSGNTIYF.

This chain links TRBV6-6 with TRBJ2-6, with TRBD2 as a possible D gene (6 bases). Trimming shortened V by 6 bases and J by 4 bases, and 16 bases separated the two germline ends. The CDR3 sequence is 16 residues long. CDR1 is MNHNY and CDR2 is SVGAGI in the germline V gene (reference sequence). The DNA of the CDR3 is TGTGCCAGCAGCTCCCGGGGGTATACAGGGGCCAACGTCCTGACTTTC. Protein: CASSSRGYTGANVLTF.

This clonotype has ten or more counts. The chain couples TRBV7-2 to TRBJ2-5, with TRBD2 as a possible D gene (6 bases). CDR3 length: 14 residues. Trimming removed 1 base from V and 0 bases from J, with 6 bases in between. CDR1 SGHTA and CDR2 FQGNSA come from the germline V gene. DNA for the CDR3: TGTGCCAGCAGCTTAGGGGGGGACCAAGAGACCCAGTACTTC. Translating gives CASSLGGDQETQYF.

Many counts were recorded for this clonotype. This chain connects TRBV6-5 to TRBJ2-2; 12 nucleotides agree with TRBD2. CDR1 MNHEY and CDR2 SVGAGI come from the germline V gene. The CDR3 has 14 residues. J lost 10 bases, V lost 7 bases, and 7 bases had no gene match. The CDR3 here is CASNPGLAGQELFF. In DNA form, the CDR3 reads TGTGCCAGCAATCCGGGACTAGCGGGCCAGGAGCTGTTTTTT.

This clonotype was counted at least ten times. V gene TRBV7-2 combines with J gene TRBJ2-1; 8 nucleotides agree with TRBD2. Germline values: CDR1 SGHTA, CDR2 FQGNSA. Unmatched junction bases numbered 9, after V lost 1 base and J lost 13 bases. The CDR3 length is 14 residues. The CDR3: CASSLGPGGATQFF. Here the CDR3 DNA reads TGTGCCAGCAGCTTAGGGCCCGGGGGGGCTACCCAGTTCTTC.

The genes are TRBV7-9 and TRBJ2-3, with D possibly matching TRBD2 (5 bases). This CDR3 is 15 amino acids long. The germline V gene has CDR1 SEHNR and CDR2 FQNEAQ (reference sequence). Trimming cost V 3 bases and J 0 bases, with 10 bases left between them. The CDR3 spells CASSFGEGSTDTQYF. CDR3 in DNA: TGTGCCAGCAGCTTCGGGGAAGGAAGCACAGATACGCAGTATTTT. The entire variable domain, with the rest obtained from reference TRBV7-9 and TRBJ2-3, is as follows: DTGVSQNPRHKITKRGQNVTFRCDPISEHNRLYWYRQTLGQGPEFLTYFQNEAQLEKSRLLSDRFSAERPKGSFSTLEIQRTEQGDSAMYLCASSFGEGSTDTQYFGPGTRLTVL.

The CDR3 loop reads CASSLEAKNQPQHF. Here the CDR3 DNA reads TGTGCCAGCAGCTTAGAAGCGAAGAATCAGCCCCAGCATTTT. The chain links TRBV7-8 to TRBJ1-5; no clear D. Trimming shortened V by 1 base and J by 4 bases, and 8 bases separated the two germline ends. The CDR3 is 14 residues long. Germline assignment: CDR1 SGHVS and CDR2 FQNEAQ.

This clonotype was counted at least ten times. The chain joins TRBV7-2 to TRBJ2-2; D is uncertain. Germline CDR1 SGHTA, CDR2 FQGNSA. The CDR3 consists of 14 residues. With 2 bases removed from V and 4 bases from J, the gap between germline ends came to 8 bases. CDR3 region: CASSLSVGTGELFF. The CDR3 region has the DNA TGTGCCAGCAGCTTATCGGTGGGCACCGGGGAGCTGTTTTTT.

This clonotype was seen many times. The CDR3 does not close with the conserved phenylalanine or tryptophan, likely indicating a read error. Because the CDR3's place on the DNA is in doubt, the DNA is left out and the CDR3 is given as listed by TCRdb. The V and J genes are TRBV29-1 and TRBJ1-2. Termini included, the CDR3 measures 10 amino acids. Germline V gene data show CDR1 as SQVTM and CDR2 as ANQGSEA. The CDR3 region is CSVDSRDFLS.

The CDR3 nucleotides are TGTGCCAGCAGCCAAGAGGGTCGGAGGTCGGGTGGGGAGACCCAGTACTTC. It codes for CASSQEGRRSGGETQYF. V gene TRBV4-2 combines with J gene TRBJ2-5; tentative D call: TRBD2 (5 bases). The CDR3 length is 17 residues. The ends were cut back, 0 bases at V and 5 bases at J, with 19 bases in the middle. CDR1 is LGHNA and CDR2 is YNFKEQ in the germline V gene.

Turning to this clonotype: Compared with germline, one end of the junction differs, possibly owing to a read error. The gene calls are TRBV7-2 and TRBJ1-1, with 9 bases identical to TRBD1. The CDR3 contains 15 residues. Germline CDR1 is SGHTA and CDR2 is FQGNSA. The chain's CDR3 is CDSSSLTGGFTEAFF. The CDR3 bases are TGTGACAGCAGCTCCCTGACAGGGGGGTTCACTGAAGCTTTCTTT.

The V call is TRBV6-2 or TRBV6-3, the J call TRBJ1-2; unclear D gene. Between the trimmed V and J ends, which lost 7 bases and 5 bases, there was a span of 14 bases. Germline CDR1 is MNHEY and CDR2 is SVGEGT. CDR3 length: 13 amino acids. This chain's CDR3 is CASTPQVEYGYTF. CDR3 nucleotide sequence: TGTGCCAGCACCCCTCAGGTCGAATATGGCTACACCTTC.

The CDR3 loop reads CSADGHEKLFF. The CDR3 DNA reads TGCAGTGCGGACGGTCATGAAAAACTGTTTTTT. This sequence joins TRBV20-1 and TRBJ1-4; no clear D gene. Germline CDR1 and CDR2: DFQATT and SNEGSKA (reference sequence). This CDR3 contains 11 residues. V lost 6 bases, J lost 6 bases, and 8 bases lay in between.

The chain combines TRBV10-3 with TRBJ1-6, with 7 positions matching TRBD1. V lost 2 bases and J lost 6; bases outside the gene matches: 1. From germline, CDR1 is ENHRY and CDR2 SYGVKD. The CDR3 is 14 amino acids. The CDR3 spells CAISEGTANSPLHF. The CDR3 DNA reads as TGTGCCATCAGTGAGGGGACAGCTAATTCACCCCTCCACTTT.

In this sample, this clonotype turned up many times. The V and J genes are TRBV7-2 and TRBJ2-1; 12 bases fit TRBD2. Germline V CDR1 and CDR2: SGHTA, FQGNSA. This CDR3 region has 15 residues. V gave up 4 bases and J gave up 9 bases; unmatched junction bases: 7. CDR3 protein: CASSSRLAGVGEQFF. CDR3 nucleotides: TGTGCCAGCAGCTCGCGACTAGCGGGGGTCGGTGAGCAGTTCTTC. Supplemented by reference TRBV7-2 and TRBJ2-1, the full variable domain reads GAGVSQSPSNKVTEKGKDVELRCDPISGHTALYWYRQSLGQGLEFLIYFQGNSAPDKSGLPSDRFSAERTGGSVSTLTIQRTQQEDSAVYLCASSSRLAGVGEQFFGPGTRLTVL.

The J gene is TRBJ1-6, the V gene TRBV12-3 or TRBV12-4, with D possibly TRBD1 on 5 matching bases. The CDR3 contains 13 residues. V dropped 1 base and J dropped 7 bases, with 5 bases sitting between them. The CDR3 reads CASSLEGNSPLHF. As DNA, the CDR3 is TGTGCCAGCAGTTTAGAGGGGAATTCACCCCTCCACTTT.

This clonotype was found many times. The chain links TRBV27 to TRBJ2-5; D may be TRBD1 (7 bases). The CDR3 sequence is 14 residues long. Trimming took 2 bases from V and 5 from J, leaving 12 bases between them. Germline V gives CDR1 MNHEY, CDR2 SMNVEV (reference sequence). The CDR3 DNA is TGTGCCAGCAGTTTAGCGGGACAGAGGGAGACCCAGTACTTC. Translating it yields CASSLAGQRETQYF.

This clonotype was detected only a few times. The J gene is TRBJ2-7, the V gene TRBV7-2; the D gene is possibly TRBD2 (5 bases). The length of the CDR3 is 16 residues. Trimming removed 1 base from V and 1 base from J, with 14 bases in between. Per the germline V gene, CDR1 is SGHTA and CDR2 is FQGNSA. CDR3 in DNA: TGTGCCAGCAGCTTAGGGGAGTACATCTTTTCCTACGAGCAGTACTTC. Its translation: CASSLGEYIFSYEQYF.

This clonotype came up a few times. V and J are TRBV7-2 and TRBJ2-3; the D gene could be TRBD1 or TRBD2 (5 bases each). The length of the CDR3 is 14 residues. Germline V gene sequence: CDR1 SGHTA, CDR2 FQGNSA. The germline V and J ends were trimmed by 1 base and 7 bases, with 12 bases remaining between them. This CDR3 is CASSLEVGRNTQYF. CDR3 coding DNA: TGTGCCAGCAGCTTAGAGGTGGGACGGAATACGCAGTATTTT. Full variable domain (missing parts from reference TRBV7-2 and TRBJ2-3): GAGVSQSPSNKVTEKGKDVELRCDPISGHTALYWYRQSLGQGLEFLIYFQGNSAPDKSGLPSDRFSAERTGGSVSTLTIQRTQQEDSAVYLCASSLEVGRNTQYFGPGTRLTVL.

The J gene is TRBJ1-1, the V gene TRBV10-3; D gene uncertain. With 0 bases removed from V and 4 bases from J, the gap between germline ends came to 9 bases. Per germline, CDR1 ENHRY and CDR2 SYGVKD. The CDR3 is made up of 14 amino acids. CDR3 in DNA: TGTGCCATCAGTGAGTCACGGAGGTTCACTGAAGCTTTCTTT. Its protein product is CAISESRRFTEAFF.

This clonotype has only a few counts. The chain links TRBV6-2 or TRBV6-3 to TRBJ2-5, with a possible D match to TRBD1 (5 bases). V gave up 0 bases and J gave up 5 bases, with 10 bases separating them. The CDR3 contains 14 residues. The germline CDR1 and CDR2 sequences are MNHEY and SVGEGT. DNA of the CDR3: TGTGCCAGCAGTTACTCGGGGCGGCAGGAGACCCAGTACTTC. It yields the protein CASSYSGRQETQYF.

This clonotype was detected a few times. The chain carries TRBV5-1 and TRBJ1-1; D gene ambiguous. The CDR3 has 15 amino acids. Germline lookup yields CDR1 SGHRS and CDR2 YFSETQ. The V end was cut by 3 bases, the J end by 2 bases, with 14 bases between. CDR3 bases: TGCGCCAGCAGCTCGACCTTCGCCTCCAACACTGAAGCTTTCTTT. It yields the protein CASSSTFASNTEAFF.

Many counts were recorded for this clonotype. The chain is built from TRBV4-1 and TRBJ2-7; 14 nucleotides line up with TRBD2. The CDR3 contains 16 residues. CDR1 is MGHRA and CDR2 is YSYEKL in the germline V gene. V shed 4 bases, J shed 6 bases, and the junction held 8 bases outside the gene matches. The CDR3 loop is CASSRGTSGGPVEQYF. The CDR3 coding sequence is TGCGCCAGCAGCCGCGGGACTAGCGGGGGCCCCGTCGAGCAGTACTTC.

As for this clonotype: Being one base from a much bigger clone, this may be a read error. This chain joins TRBV20-1 and TRBJ1-1; 9 bases are shared with TRBD1. Germline V gives CDR1 DFQATT, CDR2 SNEGSKA (reference sequence). V dropped 3 bases and J dropped 0; count of bases not matched to a gene: 2. This CDR3 is built from 14 residues. The CDR3 is CSASGDRVNTEAFF. CDR3 nucleotide sequence: TGCAGTGCTAGTGGGGACAGGGTGAACACTGAAGCTTTCTTT.

This clonotype was detected only a few times. J is TRBJ2-2 and V is TRBV5-1; TRBD1 matches at 9 bases. Germline V gene sequence: CDR1 SGHRS, CDR2 YFSETQ. V was pared by 4 bases and J by 1 base, with 2 bases of the junction left unmatched. This CDR3 is 15 amino acids long. The CDR3 protein is CASSRQGENTGELFF. In DNA form, the CDR3 reads TGCGCCAGCAGCCGACAGGGGGAGAACACCGGGGAGCTGTTTTTT.